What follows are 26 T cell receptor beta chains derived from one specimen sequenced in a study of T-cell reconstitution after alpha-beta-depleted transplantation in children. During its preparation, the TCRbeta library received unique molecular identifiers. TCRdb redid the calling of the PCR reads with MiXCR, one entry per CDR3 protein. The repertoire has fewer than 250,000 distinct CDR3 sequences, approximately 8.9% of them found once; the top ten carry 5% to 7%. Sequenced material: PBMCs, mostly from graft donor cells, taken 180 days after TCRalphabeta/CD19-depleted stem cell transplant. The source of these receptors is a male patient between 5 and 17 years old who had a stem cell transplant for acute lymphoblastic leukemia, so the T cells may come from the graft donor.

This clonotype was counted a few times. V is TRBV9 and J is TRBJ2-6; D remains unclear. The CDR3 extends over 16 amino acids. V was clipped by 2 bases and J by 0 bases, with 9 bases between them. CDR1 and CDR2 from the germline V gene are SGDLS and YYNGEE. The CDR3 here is CASSVYLGSGANVLTF. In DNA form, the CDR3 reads TGTGCCAGCAGCGTCTACTTGGGCTCTGGGGCCAACGTCCTGACTTTC.

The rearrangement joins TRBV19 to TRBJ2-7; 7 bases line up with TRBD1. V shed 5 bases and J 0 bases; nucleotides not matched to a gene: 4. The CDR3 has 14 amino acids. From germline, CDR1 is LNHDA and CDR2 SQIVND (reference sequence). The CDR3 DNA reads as TGTGCCAGTAGTGCGGACAGGTCCTCCTACGAGCAGTACTTC. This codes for CASSADRSSYEQYF.

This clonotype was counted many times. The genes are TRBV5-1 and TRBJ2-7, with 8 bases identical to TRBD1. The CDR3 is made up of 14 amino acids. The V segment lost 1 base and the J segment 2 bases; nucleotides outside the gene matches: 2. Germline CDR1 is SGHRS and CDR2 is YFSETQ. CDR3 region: CASSLPDRAYEQYF. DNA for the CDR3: TGCGCCAGCAGCTTGCCGGACAGGGCCTACGAGCAGTACTTC.

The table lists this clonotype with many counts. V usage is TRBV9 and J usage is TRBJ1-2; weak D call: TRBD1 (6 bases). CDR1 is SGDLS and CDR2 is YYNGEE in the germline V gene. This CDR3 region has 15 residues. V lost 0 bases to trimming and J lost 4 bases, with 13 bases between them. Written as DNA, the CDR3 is TGTGCCAGCAGCGTAGGTGACAGGTCTGGCTATGGCTACACCTTC. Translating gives CASSVGDRSGYGYTF.

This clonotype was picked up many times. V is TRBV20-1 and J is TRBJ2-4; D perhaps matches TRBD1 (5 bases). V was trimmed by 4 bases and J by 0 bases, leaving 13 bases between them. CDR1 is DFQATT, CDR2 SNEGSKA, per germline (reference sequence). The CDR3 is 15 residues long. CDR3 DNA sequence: TGCAGTGCTACTCGGACAACCGTAGCCAAAAACATTCAGTACTTC. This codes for CSATRTTVAKNIQYF.

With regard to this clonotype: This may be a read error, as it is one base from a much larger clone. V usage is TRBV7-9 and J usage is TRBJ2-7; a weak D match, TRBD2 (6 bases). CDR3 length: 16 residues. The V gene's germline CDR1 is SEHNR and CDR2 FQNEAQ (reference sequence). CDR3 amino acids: CAISLPTGLNPYEQYF. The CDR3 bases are TGTGCCATCAGCTTACCTACGGGACTCAACCCCTACGAGCAGTACTTC.

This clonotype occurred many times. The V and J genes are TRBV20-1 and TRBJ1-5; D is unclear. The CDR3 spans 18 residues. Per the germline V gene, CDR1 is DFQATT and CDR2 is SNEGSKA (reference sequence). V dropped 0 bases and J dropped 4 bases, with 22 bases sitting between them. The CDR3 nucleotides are TGCAGTGCTAGAGAGCATCATGCTATGGGCTCCCTGAATCAGCCCCAGCATTTT. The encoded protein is CSAREHHAMGSLNQPQHF.

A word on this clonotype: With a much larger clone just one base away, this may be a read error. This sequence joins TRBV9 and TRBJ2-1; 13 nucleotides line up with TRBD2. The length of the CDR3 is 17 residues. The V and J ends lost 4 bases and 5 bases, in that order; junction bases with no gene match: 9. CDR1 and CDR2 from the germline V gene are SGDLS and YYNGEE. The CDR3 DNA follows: TGTGCCAGCAGCTTCCGGACTAGCGGGAGTGGGGACAATGAGCAGTTCTTC. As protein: CASSFRTSGSGDNEQFF.

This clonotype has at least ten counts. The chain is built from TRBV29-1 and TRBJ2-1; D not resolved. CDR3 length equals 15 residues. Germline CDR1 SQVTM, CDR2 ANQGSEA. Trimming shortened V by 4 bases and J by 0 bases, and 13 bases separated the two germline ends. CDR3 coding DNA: TGCAGCGTTGTAGGCTTCCCGAGCTCCTACAATGAGCAGTTCTTC. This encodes CSVVGFPSSYNEQFF.

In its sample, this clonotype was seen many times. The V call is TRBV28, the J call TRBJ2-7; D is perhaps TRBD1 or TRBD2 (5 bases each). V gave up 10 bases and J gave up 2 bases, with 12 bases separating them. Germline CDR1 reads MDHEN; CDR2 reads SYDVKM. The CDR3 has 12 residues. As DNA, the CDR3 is TGTGCCACCCTGGGACGGACCTACGAGCAGTACTTC. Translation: CATLGRTYEQYF.

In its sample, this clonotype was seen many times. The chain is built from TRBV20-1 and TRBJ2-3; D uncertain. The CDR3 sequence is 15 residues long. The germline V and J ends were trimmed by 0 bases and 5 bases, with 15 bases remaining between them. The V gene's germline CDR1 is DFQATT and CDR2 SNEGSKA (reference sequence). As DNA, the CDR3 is TGCAGTGCTAGAGATTGGGCAAGGGTAGGAGATACGCAGTATTTT. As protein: CSARDWARVGDTQYF.

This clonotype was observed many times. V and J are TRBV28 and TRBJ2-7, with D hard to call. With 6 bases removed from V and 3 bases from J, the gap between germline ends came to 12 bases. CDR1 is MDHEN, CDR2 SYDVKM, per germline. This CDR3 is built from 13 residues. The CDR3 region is CASRGSSRYEQYF. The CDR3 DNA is TGTGCCAGCAGGGGGTCCAGCCGCTACGAGCAGTACTTC.

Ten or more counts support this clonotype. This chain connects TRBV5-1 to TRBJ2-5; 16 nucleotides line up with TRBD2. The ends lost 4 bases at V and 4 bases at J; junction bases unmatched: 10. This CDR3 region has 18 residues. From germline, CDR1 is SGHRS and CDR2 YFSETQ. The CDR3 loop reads CASSLGLAGGPAGETQYF. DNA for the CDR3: TGCGCCAGCAGCCTGGGACTAGCGGGGGGGCCAGCAGGAGAGACCCAGTACTTC.

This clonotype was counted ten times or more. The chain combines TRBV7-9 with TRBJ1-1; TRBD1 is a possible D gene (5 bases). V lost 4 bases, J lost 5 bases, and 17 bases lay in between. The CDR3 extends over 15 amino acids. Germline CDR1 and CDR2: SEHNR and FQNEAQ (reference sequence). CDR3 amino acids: CASSSKAGLGTEAFF. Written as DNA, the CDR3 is TGTGCCAGCAGCTCTAAGGCGGGGCTAGGGACTGAAGCTTTCTTT.

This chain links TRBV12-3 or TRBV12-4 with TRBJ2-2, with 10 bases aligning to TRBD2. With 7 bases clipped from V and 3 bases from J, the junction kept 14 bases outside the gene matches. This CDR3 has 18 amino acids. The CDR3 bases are TGTGCCAGCACCCCATTACCTGGACTAGCGGATCACACCGGGGAGCTGTTTTTT. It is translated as CASTPLPGLADHTGELFF.

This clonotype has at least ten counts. CDR3 sequence (DNA): TGTGCCAGCAGCTCTCAGGTTGGTGAAGCTTTCTTT. Translating it yields CASSSQVGEAFF. V usage is TRBV11-2 and J usage is TRBJ1-1; no firm D call. This CDR3 has 12 amino acids. V was shortened by 4 bases and J by 7 bases, with 10 bases between the two germline ends. The germline V gene encodes CDR1 SGHAT and CDR2 FQNNGV. Drawing the rest from reference TRBV11-2 and TRBJ1-1, the complete variable domain is EAGVAQSPRYKIIEKRQSVAFWCNPISGHATLYWYQQILGQGPKLLIQFQNNGVVDDSQLPKDRFSAERLKGVDSTLKIQPAKLEDSAVYLCASSSQVGEAFFGQGTRLTVV.

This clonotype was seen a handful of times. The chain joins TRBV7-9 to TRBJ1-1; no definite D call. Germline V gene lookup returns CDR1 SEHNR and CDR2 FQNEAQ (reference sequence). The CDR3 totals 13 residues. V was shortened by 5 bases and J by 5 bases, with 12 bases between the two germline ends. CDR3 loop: CASSPDGFTEAFF. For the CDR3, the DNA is TGTGCCAGCAGCCCAGACGGGTTTACTGAAGCTTTCTTT.

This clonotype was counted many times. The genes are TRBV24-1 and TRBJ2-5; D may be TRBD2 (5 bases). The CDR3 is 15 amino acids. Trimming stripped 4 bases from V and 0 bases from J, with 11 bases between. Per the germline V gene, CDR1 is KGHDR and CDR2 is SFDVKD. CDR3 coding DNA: TGTGCCACCAGTGACCCATGGGAGAACCAAGAGACCCAGTACTTC. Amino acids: CATSDPWENQETQYF.

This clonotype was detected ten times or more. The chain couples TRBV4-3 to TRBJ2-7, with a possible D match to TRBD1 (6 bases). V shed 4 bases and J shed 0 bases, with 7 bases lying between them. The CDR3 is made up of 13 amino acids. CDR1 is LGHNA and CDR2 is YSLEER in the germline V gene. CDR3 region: CASSRGHSYEQYF. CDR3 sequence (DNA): TGCGCCAGCAGCCGGGGACACTCCTACGAGCAGTACTTC.

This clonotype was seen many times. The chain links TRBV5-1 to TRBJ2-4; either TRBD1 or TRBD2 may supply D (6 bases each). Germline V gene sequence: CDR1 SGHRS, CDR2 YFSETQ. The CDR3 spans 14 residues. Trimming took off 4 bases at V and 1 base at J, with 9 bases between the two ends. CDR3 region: CASSLGGAKNIQYF. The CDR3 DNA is TGCGCCAGCAGCCTAGGGGGGGCCAAAAACATTCAGTACTTC.

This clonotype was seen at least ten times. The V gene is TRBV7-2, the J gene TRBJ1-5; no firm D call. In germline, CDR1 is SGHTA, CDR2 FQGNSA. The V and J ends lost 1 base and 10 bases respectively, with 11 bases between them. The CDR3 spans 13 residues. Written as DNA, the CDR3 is TGTGCCAGCAGCTTAGTCTATGGGAACCCCCAGCATTTT. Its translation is CASSLVYGNPQHF. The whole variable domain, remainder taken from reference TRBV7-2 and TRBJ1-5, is GAGVSQSPSNKVTEKGKDVELRCDPISGHTALYWYRQSLGQGLEFLIYFQGNSAPDKSGLPSDRFSAERTGGSVSTLTIQRTQQEDSAVYLCASSLVYGNPQHFGDGTRLSIL.

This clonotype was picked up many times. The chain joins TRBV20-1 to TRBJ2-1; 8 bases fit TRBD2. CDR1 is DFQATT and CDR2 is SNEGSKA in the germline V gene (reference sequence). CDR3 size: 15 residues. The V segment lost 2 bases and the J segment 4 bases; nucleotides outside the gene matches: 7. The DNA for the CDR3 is TGCAGTGCTAGACGGGCCAGCGGGAGTTACAATGAGCAGTTCTTC. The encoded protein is CSARRASGSYNEQFF.

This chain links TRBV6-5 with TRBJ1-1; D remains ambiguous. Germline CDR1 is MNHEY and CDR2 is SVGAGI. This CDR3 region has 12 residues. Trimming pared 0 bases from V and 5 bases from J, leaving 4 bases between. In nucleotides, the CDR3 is TGTGCCAGCAGTTACTCGTGGACTGAAGCTTTCTTT. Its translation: CASSYSWTEAFF.

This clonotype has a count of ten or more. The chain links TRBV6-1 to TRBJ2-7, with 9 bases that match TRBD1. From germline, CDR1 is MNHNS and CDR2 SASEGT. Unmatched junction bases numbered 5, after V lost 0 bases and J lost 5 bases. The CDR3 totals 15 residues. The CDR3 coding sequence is TGTGCCAGCAGTGAAGCGGGGACAGGGTTCCACGAGCAGTACTTC. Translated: CASSEAGTGFHEQYF.

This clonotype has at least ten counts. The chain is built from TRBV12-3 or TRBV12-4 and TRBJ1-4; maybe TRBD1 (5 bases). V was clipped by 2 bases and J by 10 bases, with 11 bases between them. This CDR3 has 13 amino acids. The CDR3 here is CASSLYRSLKLFF. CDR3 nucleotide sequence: TGTGCCAGCAGTTTATACAGGAGCTTAAAACTGTTTTTT.

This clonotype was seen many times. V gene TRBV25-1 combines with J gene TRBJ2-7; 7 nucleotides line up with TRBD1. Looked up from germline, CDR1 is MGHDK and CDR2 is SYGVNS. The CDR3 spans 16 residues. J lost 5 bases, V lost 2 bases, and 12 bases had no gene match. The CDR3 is CASSEADRLFRNEQYF. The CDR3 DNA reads TGTGCCAGCAGTGAAGCGGACAGGCTGTTTCGGAACGAGCAGTACTTC.